This T cell receptor (beta chain) is from a study of beta chain features in type 1 diabetes. Overall study: In all, more than 90,000,000 sorted cells from all samples were analyzed. Findings and caveats of the study: The similarity of naive, central memory and Treg TCRB repertoires appeared greater among patients than among healthy donors.

The CDR3 length is 13 residues. V lost 0 bases to trimming and J lost 13 bases, with 13 bases between them. Germline CDR1 is LGHNA and CDR2 is YNFKEQ. For this clone: Its antigen is currently unknown. The identical CDR3 is also encoded by other nucleotide sequences in the sample.

CD45RO/CCR7/CD25/CD127/CD95/CD27 separated CD4+ naive, central memory, regulatory and stem cell-like memory cells by sorting. The study reverse transcribed the entire isolated RNA, so it sequenced expressed TCRB transcripts. Clones were sequenced by immunoSEQ multiplex PCR, and TCRdb holds only the in-frame ones, with some missing. Of 900,000 or so clones listed, roughly a sixth are singletons. The TCR was taken from a woman aged 18-29 years in good health. The sequencing input was naive CD4+ T cells from blood. This rearrangement joins TRBV4-2 to TRBJ2-1; the D is unclear. Written as DNA, the CDR3 is TGTGCCAGCAGCCAAGAATGGGGTGGTGAACAGTTCTTC. Translating it yields CASSQEWGGEQFF.